Listed below are T cell receptor beta chains from one sample, sequenced in a study of shared clonotypes between healthy human individuals. This table comes from immunoSEQ multiplex PCR, and its TCRdb copy is limited to in-frame clones, with some not included. This table has around 510,000 clones, about 96% appearing once. What was sequenced was naive CD4+ T cells sorted from blood. The receptors here all came from a woman aged 25-40 years in good health. The conserved cysteine and the conserved F or W are not part of the CDR3 here.

j_gene | v_gene | len | CDR3aa
TRBJ2-3 | TRBV6-7 | 18 | ASNVPTSGRSFETTDTQY
TRBJ2-7 | TRBV10-2 | 12 | ASSEVAGGPQQY
- | TRBV4-2 | 13 | ASSQVTSGIYEQY
- | TRBV30 | 12 | AWATGRSSYEQY
TRBJ1-5 | TRBV5-5 | 15 | ASSPPLIGTANQPQH
TRBJ2-5 | TRBV27 | 11 | ASSTSGKETQY
TRBJ1-2 | TRBV18 | 13 | ASSTRSDRSYGYT
TRBJ1-5 | TRBV6-5 | 13 | ASSKGTGGNQPQH
TRBJ1-3 | TRBV30 | 10 | AWSGSGNTIY
TRBJ2-1 | TRBV27 | 10 | ATTGLANEQF
TRBJ1-4 | TRBV2 | 10 | ASSPGTPRLF
TRBJ2-1 | TRBV28 | 12 | ASREGASYNEQF
TRBJ2-1 | TRBV2 | 13 | ASTERLLGYNEQF
TRBJ2-7 | TRBV7-2 | 12 | ASSTPGQVYEQY
TRBJ1-1 | TRBV11-1 | 12 | ASRATGINTEAF
TRBJ2-6 | TRBV27 | 15 | ASSRQGASSGANVLT
TRBJ2-7 | TRBV5-1 | 12 | ASSPPGGTYEQY
TRBJ2-7 | TRBV7-9 | 12 | ASSLSQPSYEQY
TRBJ2-7 | TRBV2 | 9 | ASRHLREQY
TRBJ2-3 | TRBV5-1 | 13 | ASSLKPGVRDTQY
TRBJ2-7 | TRBV11-2 | 13 | ASSPSWDRSYEQY
TRBJ2-1 | TRBV7-9 | 12 | ASSPSGVYNEQF
TRBJ2-1 | TRBV6-1 | 14 | ASREPGLESYNEQF
TRBJ1-1 | TRBV10-3 | 15 | AISESIIRRSDTEAF
TRBJ1-1 | TRBV4-1 | 14 | ASSQGRGQGNTEAF
TRBJ2-7 | TRBV6-1 | 13 | ASRKEGPGSYEQY
TRBJ2-3 | TRBV5-1 | 13 | ASSFGTGPTDTQY
TRBJ1-1 | TRBV7-9 | 13 | ASSLGWQAGTEAF
TRBJ2-7 | TRBV6-4 | 12 | ASTPRRRLYGQY
TRBJ2-1 | TRBV13 | 10 | ASSQGFNEQF
TRBJ2-1 | TRBV5-1 | 13 | ASSLGDLRSDEQF
TRBJ2-3 | TRBV18 | 12 | ASSRAQQPDTQY
TRBJ1-1 | TRBV7-3 | 11 | ASSLSTSMEAF
TRBJ1-2 | TRBV19 | 13 | ASSITPTRGDGYT
TRBJ2-7 | TRBV13 | 12 | ASSLGDFFYEQY
TRBJ2-1 | TRBV1 | 12 | TSSRIGTDNEQF
TRBJ2-7 | TRBV9 | 13 | ASSVDTGRTYEQY
TRBJ2-2 | TRBV7-9 | 15 | ASSYQGLAANTGELF
TRBJ1-3 | TRBV29-1 | 12 | SVGLTISGNTIY
TRBJ1-4 | TRBV10-3 | 12 | AISPVAGAEELF
TRBJ2-3 | TRBV6-1 | 14 | ASSEASGRRGDTQY
TRBJ1-3 | TRBV28 | 11 | ATFGGPGNTIY
TRBJ1-5 | TRBV28 | 10 | ASSLNNQPQH
TRBJ1-3 | TRBV5-4 | 14 | ASSLAGRKSGNTIY
TRBJ1-1 | TRBV6-5 | 11 | ASRNYGNTEAF
TRBJ2-7 | TRBV9 | 13 | ASAGNWSGSYEQY
TRBJ1-2 | TRBV2 | 11 | ASSGTGGWGYT
TRBJ2-2 | TRBV28 | 14 | ASSFLGLAATGELF
TRBJ2-3 | TRBV28 | 14 | ASSLSGGRSLDTQY
TRBJ2-1 | TRBV19 | 12 | ASRDGSSYNEQF
TRBJ1-1 | TRBV28 | 11 | ASREVRVTEAF
TRBJ1-1 | TRBV15 | 10 | ATSRVNTEAF
TRBJ2-6 | TRBV28 | 16 | ASSSGTSDPVGANVLT